One TCR beta chain is described in this entry. This record belongs to a study of blood T cell repertoires in COVID-19. Study summary: PBMCs, B-cell-depleted T cells, or T cells were the source of the cDNA or gDNA that made up the material.

CDR3 length: 17 residues. Looked up from germline, CDR1 is MGHRA and CDR2 is YSYEKL. The V end was cut by 2 bases, the J end by 0 bases, with 14 bases between. In the original processing: Reference gene primer amplification yielded estimated nucleated cell counts. Some clones are missing from TCRdb's copy, which holds only in-frame ones; the method was immunoSEQ multiplex PCR. The D gene and trimming were derived from the DNA, and the V and J assignments and clone size from that table. The sample has 300,000 to 350,000 clones, 87% seen once. The source of this sequence is a man aged 18 to 30 with active or convalescent COVID-19. The chain employs TRBV4-1 and TRBJ2-1; D perhaps matches TRBD2 (6 bases). The sequenced material came from peripheral blood. DNA of the CDR3: TGCGCCAGCAGCCAACAACTAGCCTCGAGCTCCTACAATGAGCAGTTCTTC. This translates into CASSQQLASSSYNEQFF.